This T cell receptor (beta chain) was observed in a study of shared clonotypes between healthy human individuals. This CDR3 is built from 15 residues. Trimming removed 0 bases from V and 4 bases from J; junction bases left unmatched: 4. Germline values: CDR1 SGHVS, CDR2 FQNEAQ. Libraries were prepared by immunoSEQ multiplex PCR; TCRdb keeps only in-frame clonotypes and omits some of them. The sample consists of 1,500,000 or so clones, roughly 96% of them appearing once. This rearrangement joins TRBV7-8 to TRBJ2-3, with 7 bases lining up with TRBD1. Source material: naive CD4+ T cells sorted from blood. Subset defined: CD45RA+ positively selected. This TCR derives from a man aged 25-40 years in good health. This chain's CDR3 is CASSLALTGADTQYF. The CDR3 coding sequence is TGTGCCAGCAGCTTAGCGCTAACAGGGGCAGATACGCAGTATTTT. The full variable domain, completed using reference TRBV7-8 and TRBJ2-3, is GAGVSQSPRYKVAKRGQDVALRCDPISGHVSLFWYQQALGQGPEFLTYFQNEAQLDKSGLPSDRFFAERPEGSVSTLKIQRTQQEDSAVYLCASSLALTGADTQYFGPGTRLTVL.